These 31 T cell receptor beta chains were sequenced from one sample in a study of blood T cell repertoires in COVID-19. Clones were sequenced by immunoSEQ multiplex PCR, and TCRdb holds only the in-frame ones, with some missing. There are approximately 150,000 clones in the sample; over 80% occur only once, and roughly 1.5% lies in the top ten. The sequenced sample was peripheral blood. These receptors were collected from a woman between 50 and 59 years old with acute or convalescent COVID-19.

V is TRBV24-1 and J is TRBJ1-2; D gene ambiguous. Per the germline V gene, CDR1 is KGHDR and CDR2 is SFDVKD. The CDR3 totals 13 residues. V was pared by 5 bases and J by 4 bases, with 10 bases between. The CDR3 DNA is TGTGCCACCAGTGCAGGACTAGGCTATGGCTACACCTTC. Translated, it gives CATSAGLGYGYTF.

The chain combines TRBV5-5 with TRBJ1-6; no reliable D call. Between the trimmed V and J ends, which lost 6 bases and 4 bases, there was a span of 14 bases. Germline loops: CDR1 SGHKS, CDR2 YYEKEE (reference sequence). This CDR3 has 15 residues. The CDR3: CASTSTGGYNSPLHF. In DNA form, the CDR3 reads TGTGCCAGCACCTCCACGGGTGGGTATAATTCACCCCTCCACTTT.

V is TRBV19 and J is TRBJ1-5, with TRBD1 as a possible D gene (6 bases). V lost 7 bases, J lost 2 bases, and 12 bases lay in between. From germline, CDR1 is LNHDA and CDR2 SQIVND (reference sequence). The CDR3 runs to 14 residues. The DNA of the CDR3 is TGTGCCAGTACTCAGGGGCTTGGCAATCAGCCCCAGCATTTT. Its translation is CASTQGLGNQPQHF.

This chain links TRBV28 with TRBJ2-5; 12 positions agree with TRBD1. V was clipped by 7 bases and J by 4 bases; unmatched bases: 7. This CDR3 comprises 15 residues. Germline V gene sequence: CDR1 MDHEN, CDR2 SYDVKM. The DNA for the CDR3 is TGTGCCAGCACTGGGACAGGGGGCCGGGGAGAGACCCAGTACTTC. This gives the protein CASTGTGGRGETQYF.

This clone showed up just once. V is TRBV6-5 and J is TRBJ1-2; the D is unclear. The V gene lost 8 bases and the J gene lost 4 bases, with 14 bases spanning the gap. The germline gives CDR1 MNHEY, CDR2 SVGAGI. The CDR3 is made up of 13 amino acids. CDR3 coding DNA: TGTGCCAGCCGGTTGCGGGATCTCTATGGCTACACCTTC. This translates into CASRLRDLYGYTF.

This chain links TRBV4-1 with TRBJ1-5; 9 bases are shared with TRBD1. The CDR3 covers 15 residues. V dropped 7 bases and J dropped 6; count of bases not matched to a gene: 10. Germline values: CDR1 MGHRA, CDR2 YSYEKL. The CDR3 sequence: CASTRRQGDGQPQHF. The CDR3 nucleotides read TGCGCCAGCACCCGTCGACAGGGGGATGGTCAGCCCCAGCATTTT.

This sequence joins TRBV6-1 and TRBJ2-7, with TRBD1 identical over 9 bases. This CDR3 spans 14 amino acids. V lost 5 bases and J lost 2; bases outside the gene matches: 4. Germline V gene sequence: CDR1 MNHNS, CDR2 SASEGT. CDR3 sequence: CASSTRDRAYEQYF. The CDR3 coding sequence is TGTGCCAGCAGTACCCGGGACAGGGCCTACGAGCAGTACTTC.

The rearrangement joins TRBV25-1 to TRBJ2-1; the match to TRBD2 covers 11 bases. This CDR3 is 16 amino acids long. Germline lookup yields CDR1 MGHDK and CDR2 SYGVNS. The V and J ends lost 6 bases and 4 bases, in that order; junction bases with no gene match: 8. The CDR3, as DNA: TGTGCCAGCAGCTCGACCTCTAGCGGGGGGTACAATGAGCAGTTCTTC. Translated: CASSSTSSGGYNEQFF. Combining the CDR3 with reference TRBV25-1 and TRBJ2-1 gives the whole variable domain EADIYQTPRYLVIGTGKKITLECSQTMGHDKMYWYQQDPGMELHLIHYSYGVNSTEKGDLSSESTVSRIRTEHFPLTLESARPSHTSQYLCASSSTSSGGYNEQFFGPGTRLTVL.

This chain uses TRBV5-1 with TRBJ1-6, with TRBD1 matching over 9 bases. Germline CDR1 reads SGHRS; CDR2 reads YFSETQ. The V gene end was trimmed by 5 bases and the J gene end by 7 bases; junction bases not matched to a gene: 7. CDR3 length: 15 residues. The CDR3 sequence is CASSYGQGKNSPLHF. The CDR3 bases are TGCGCCAGCAGTTATGGACAGGGGAAGAATTCACCCCTCCACTTT.

The chain combines TRBV11-2 with TRBJ1-2, with 9 bases fitting TRBD1. V was clipped by 4 bases and J by 5 bases; unmatched bases: 2. In germline, CDR1 is SGHAT, CDR2 FQNNGV. The CDR3 runs to 13 residues. CDR3 protein: CASSWDRAYGYTF. The CDR3 DNA reads TGTGCCAGCAGCTGGGACAGGGCGTATGGCTACACCTTC.

The chain's CDR3 is CASSPWTGRHTF. The CDR3 coding sequence is TGTGCCAGCTCACCGTGGACAGGACGCCACACCTTC. The V and J genes are TRBV18 and TRBJ1-2; TRBD1 aligns across 7 bases. Trimming at V came to 3 bases and at J to 12 bases, leaving 7 bases not matched to a gene. This CDR3 comprises 12 residues. Germline V lookup: CDR1 KGHSH, CDR2 LQKENI.

The chain employs TRBV5-4 and TRBJ2-7, with 9 bases matching TRBD1. The CDR3 has 16 residues. The V gene's germline CDR1 is SGHNT and CDR2 YYREEE (reference sequence). V lost 3 bases, J lost 3 bases, and 10 bases stayed unmatched. The CDR3 coding sequence is TGTGCCAGCAGCTCCCCGACCGGGACAGGGAACTACGAGCAGTACTTC. Translating gives CASSSPTGTGNYEQYF.

The chain joins TRBV11-3 to TRBJ2-7, with 8 bases fitting TRBD1. V lost 10 bases, J lost 5 bases, and 4 bases stayed unmatched. Germline V lookup: CDR1 SGHNT, CDR2 YENEEA. There are 11 residues in the CDR3. Written as DNA, the CDR3 is TGTGCCACCAAGACAGGGGACGAGCAGTACTTC. It translates to CATKTGDEQYF.

This sequence joins TRBV2 and TRBJ2-3; 7 bases align to TRBD2. The V gene's germline CDR1 is SNHLY and CDR2 FYNNEI. The CDR3 spans 16 residues. V gave up 6 bases and J gave up 2 bases; unmatched junction bases: 11. CDR3 sequence reads: CASSRGLGDNTDTQYF. In nucleotides, the CDR3 is TGTGCCAGCAGCAGAGGACTAGGGGATAACACAGATACGCAGTATTTT.

CDR3 sequence reads: CASQAANIQYF. As DNA, the CDR3 is TGTGCCAGCCAGGCCGCAAACATTCAGTACTTC. The chain has TRBV6-5 and TRBJ2-4; no clear D gene. CDR1 and CDR2 from the germline V gene are MNHEY and SVGAGI. The CDR3 length is 11 residues. Trimming pared 8 bases from V and 6 bases from J, leaving 8 bases between.

This chain joins TRBV6-1 and TRBJ1-5; 7 bases fit TRBD1. The CDR3 has 14 residues. Trimming took 3 bases from V and 2 from J; bases not matched to a gene: 1. Germline CDR1 MNHNS, CDR2 SASEGT. The CDR3 is CASSDTGGNQPQHF. The DNA of the CDR3 is TGTGCCAGCAGTGATACAGGGGGCAATCAGCCCCAGCATTTT.

The V and J genes are TRBV4-1 and TRBJ1-2; weak D call: TRBD1 (5 bases). Deletions cut 0 bases from V and 5 bases from J, with 10 bases between. This CDR3 is built from 14 residues. Germline V CDR1 and CDR2: MGHRA, YSYEKL. The DNA of the CDR3 is TGCGCCAGCAGCCAAGATTGGACATCATATGGCTACACCTTC. Residues: CASSQDWTSYGYTF.

This chain links TRBV30 with TRBJ2-5, with D perhaps being TRBD1 or TRBD2 (6 bases each). V was trimmed by 5 bases and J by 3 bases, leaving 13 bases between them. Germline V lookup: CDR1 GTSNPN, CDR2 SVGIG (reference sequence). The CDR3 sequence is 13 residues long. The CDR3 protein is CAWGEDSEETQYF. The DNA for the CDR3 is TGTGCCTGGGGGGAGGACAGTGAAGAGACCCAGTACTTC. The full variable domain, completed using reference TRBV30 and TRBJ2-5, is SQTIHQWPATLVQPVGSPLSLECTVEGTSNPNLYWYRQAAGRGLQLLFYSVGIGQISSEVPQNLSASRPQDRQFILSSKKLLLSDSGFYLCAWGEDSEETQYFGPGTRLLVL.

The genes are TRBV19 and TRBJ2-5; tentatively, D is TRBD2 (5 bases). Trimming stripped 6 bases from V and 5 bases from J, with 10 bases between. The germline gives CDR1 LNHDA, CDR2 SQIVND (reference sequence). The CDR3 is made up of 12 amino acids. The CDR3 spells CASRGVLETQYF. The CDR3 DNA reads TGTGCCAGTAGGGGAGTTTTGGAGACCCAGTACTTC.

The CDR3 spells CASSTGSSGRLRNEQFF. CDR3 in DNA: TGTGCCAGCTCAACGGGAAGTAGCGGGAGGCTTAGAAATGAGCAGTTCTTC. The J gene is TRBJ2-1, the V gene TRBV18; TRBD2 matches at 10 bases. This CDR3 region has 17 residues. The junction had 14 bases not matched to a gene; V was cut back by 5 bases and J by 7 bases. In germline, CDR1 is KGHSH, CDR2 LQKENI.

The table lists this clone with a count of one. DNA for the CDR3: TGTGCCAGCTCACTAGCGGGAGGGCCGAGGTACGAGCAGTACTTC. It translates to CASSLAGGPRYEQYF. This chain uses TRBV18 with TRBJ2-7; the match to TRBD2 covers 11 bases. The CDR3 is 15 residues long. In germline, CDR1 is KGHSH, CDR2 LQKENI. Unmatched junction bases numbered 6, after V lost 4 bases and J lost 4 bases.

J is TRBJ1-2 and V is TRBV5-8; D is ambiguous. Per the germline V gene, CDR1 is SGHTS and CDR2 is YDEGEE. V lost 0 bases and J 5 bases, leaving 8 bases between the germline ends. This CDR3 spans 13 amino acids. The CDR3, as DNA: TGTGCCAGCAGCTTGGCCCGAGGATATGGCTACACCTTC. This encodes CASSLARGYGYTF.

The sample holds one count of this clone. This chain connects TRBV5-4 to TRBJ2-1; D unresolved. Germline V gene lookup returns CDR1 SGHNT and CDR2 YYREEE (reference sequence). The V end lost 4 bases, the J end lost 10 bases, and 18 bases lay between the germline ends. The CDR3 has 14 residues. The CDR3 DNA follows: TGTGCCAGCAGCAAAGACGGCGCCCAGCGCGAGCAGTTCTTC. It translates to CASSKDGAQREQFF.

The sample holds many counts of this clone. V usage is TRBV4-3 and J usage is TRBJ1-5; a possible D gene is TRBD1 (5 bases). V was trimmed by 0 bases and J by 4 bases, leaving 10 bases between them. In germline, CDR1 is LGHNA, CDR2 YSLEER. CDR3 length equals 15 residues. The CDR3, as DNA: TGCGCCAGCAGCCAAGACAGGGAAACAAATCAGCCCCAGCATTTT. The encoded protein is CASSQDRETNQPQHF.

This rearrangement joins TRBV4-3 to TRBJ2-7, with D possibly matching TRBD1 (5 bases). Germline lookup yields CDR1 LGHNA and CDR2 YSLEER. The CDR3 runs to 14 residues. Between the trimmed V and J ends, which lost 3 bases and 2 bases, there was a span of 11 bases. For the CDR3, the DNA is TGCGCCAGCAGCCAGGCCACAGGTACCTACGAGCAGTACTTC. It encodes CASSQATGTYEQYF.

The chain couples TRBV7-9 to TRBJ2-5, with a weak D call TRBD2 (5 bases). Germline V lookup: CDR1 SEHNR, CDR2 FQNEAQ (reference sequence). This CDR3 spans 14 amino acids. V was shortened by 3 bases and J by 0 bases, with 8 bases between the two germline ends. CDR3 amino acids: CASSFEGHQETQYF. The CDR3 DNA sequence: TGTGCCAGCAGCTTTGAGGGCCACCAAGAGACCCAGTACTTC.

The rearrangement links TRBV5-1 to TRBJ1-2, with TRBD1 matching 8 bases. This CDR3 comprises 14 residues. Germline CDR1 and CDR2: SGHRS and YFSETQ. J lost 6 bases, V lost 2 bases, and 6 bases had no gene match. The DNA of the CDR3 is TGCGCCAGCAGCTTTGTCGACAGGGGTGATGGCTACACCTTC. Protein: CASSFVDRGDGYTF.

This clone came up many times. Other DNA sequences in this sample translate to the same CDR3. This rearrangement joins TRBV27 to TRBJ2-7, with D perhaps TRBD1 (6 bases). V gave up 4 bases and J gave up 0 bases, with 10 bases separating them. Germline V gene sequence: CDR1 MNHEY, CDR2 SMNVEV (reference sequence). The length of the CDR3 is 14 residues. This chain's CDR3 is CASSSTGSSYEQYF. CDR3 DNA: TGTGCCAGCAGTTCTACAGGGAGCTCCTACGAGCAGTACTTC.

The chain uses TRBV18 and TRBJ2-3, with 9 bases lining up with TRBD1. CDR3 length: 15 amino acids. Germline V gene lookup returns CDR1 KGHSH and CDR2 LQKENI. J gave up 4 bases and V 6 bases, and 8 bases lay outside the gene matches. The CDR3 loop reads CASSSSTGGPDTQYF. CDR3 coding DNA: TGTGCCAGCTCCTCTTCGACAGGGGGTCCAGATACGCAGTATTTT.

The chain couples TRBV7-2 to TRBJ2-7; D may be TRBD1 (6 bases). The germline CDR1 and CDR2 sequences are SGHTA and FQGNSA. The CDR3 contains 15 residues. Trimming removed 6 bases from V and 2 bases from J, with 17 bases in between. The CDR3 is CASSVGQGSPYEQYF. The CDR3 nucleotides are TGTGCCAGCAGTGTGGGGCAGGGGTCCCCCTACGAGCAGTACTTC.

The chain employs TRBV9 and TRBJ2-3; 8 bases are shared with TRBD2. CDR3 length equals 16 residues. Germline CDR1 is SGDLS and CDR2 is YYNGEE. The V gene end was trimmed by 0 bases and the J gene end by 3 bases; junction bases not matched to a gene: 6. CDR3 protein: CASSVASSGRTDTQYF. The CDR3 bases are TGTGCCAGCAGCGTAGCTTCCAGCGGGAGAACAGATACGCAGTATTTT.